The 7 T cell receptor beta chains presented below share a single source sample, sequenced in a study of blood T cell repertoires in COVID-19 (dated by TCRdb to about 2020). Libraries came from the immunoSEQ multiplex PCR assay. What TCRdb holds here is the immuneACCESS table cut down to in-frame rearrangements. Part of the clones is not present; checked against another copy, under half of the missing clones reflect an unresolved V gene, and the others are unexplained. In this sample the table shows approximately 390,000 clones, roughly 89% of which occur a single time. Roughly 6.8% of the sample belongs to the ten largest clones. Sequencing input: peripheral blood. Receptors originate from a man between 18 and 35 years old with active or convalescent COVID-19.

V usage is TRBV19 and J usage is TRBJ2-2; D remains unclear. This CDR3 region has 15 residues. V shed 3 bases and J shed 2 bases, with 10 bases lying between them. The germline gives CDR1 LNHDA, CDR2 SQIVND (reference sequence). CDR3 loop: CASSIFPVNTGELFF. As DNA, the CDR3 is TGTGCCAGTAGTATCTTCCCTGTAAACACCGGGGAGCTGTTTTTT.

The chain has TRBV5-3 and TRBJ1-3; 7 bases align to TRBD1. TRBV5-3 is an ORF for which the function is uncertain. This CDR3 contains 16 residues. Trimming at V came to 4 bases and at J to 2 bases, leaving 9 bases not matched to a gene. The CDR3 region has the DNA TGTGCCAGAAGCCTACGACAGGGTCTTACTGGAAACACCATATATTTT. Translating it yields CARSLRQGLTGNTIYF.

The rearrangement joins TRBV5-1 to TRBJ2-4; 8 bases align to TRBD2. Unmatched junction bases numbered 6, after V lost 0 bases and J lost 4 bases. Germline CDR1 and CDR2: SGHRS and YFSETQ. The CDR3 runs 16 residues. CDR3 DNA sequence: TGCGCCAGCAGCTTGGGTTCGAGCGGGGGAAAAAACATTCAGTACTTC. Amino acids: CASSLGSSGGKNIQYF.

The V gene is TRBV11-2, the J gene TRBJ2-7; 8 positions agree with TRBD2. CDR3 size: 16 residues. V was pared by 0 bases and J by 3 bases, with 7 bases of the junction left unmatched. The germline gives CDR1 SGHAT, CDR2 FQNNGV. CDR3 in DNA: TGTGCCAGCAGCTTAGACAAGGGACTAGAAGACTACGAGCAGTACTTC. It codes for CASSLDKGLEDYEQYF.

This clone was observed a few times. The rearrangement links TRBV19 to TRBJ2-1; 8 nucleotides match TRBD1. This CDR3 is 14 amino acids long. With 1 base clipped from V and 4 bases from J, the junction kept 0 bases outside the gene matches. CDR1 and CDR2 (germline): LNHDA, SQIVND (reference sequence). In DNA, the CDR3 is TGTGCCAGTAGTATAGGACAGGGGTACAATGAGCAGTTCTTC. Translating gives CASSIGQGYNEQFF.

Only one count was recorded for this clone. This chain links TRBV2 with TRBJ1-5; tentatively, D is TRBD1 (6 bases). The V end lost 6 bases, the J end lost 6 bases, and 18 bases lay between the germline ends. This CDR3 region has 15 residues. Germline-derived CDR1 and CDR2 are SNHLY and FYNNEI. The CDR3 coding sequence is TGTGCCAGCAGGGGGGCCCTCGGGGTGATTCAGCCCCAGCATTTT. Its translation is CASRGALGVIQPQHF.

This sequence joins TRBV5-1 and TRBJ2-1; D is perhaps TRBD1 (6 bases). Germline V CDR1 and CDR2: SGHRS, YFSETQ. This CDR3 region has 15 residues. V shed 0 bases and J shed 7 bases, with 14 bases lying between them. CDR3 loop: CASSLAVQGRNEQFF. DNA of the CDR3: TGCGCCAGCAGCTTGGCCGTTCAGGGGCGAAATGAGCAGTTCTTC.